This TCR beta chain was sequenced in a study of response to subunit inactivated influenza vaccine. Study-wide points: The study's authors posited that every seasonal influenza vaccination enlists few new T cells.

The CDR3 spans 15 residues. V was trimmed by 3 bases and J by 8 bases, leaving 18 bases between them. Per the germline V gene, CDR1 is SGHRS and CDR2 is YFSETQ. TCRdb re-derived calls from the RT-PCR reads in MiXCR, one entry per CDR3 protein. This table holds about 610,000 distinct CDR3 sequences, 14% found once. About this clonotype itself: Its antigen is unknown.

This receptor was identified in a man aged 50 to 59 who received an inactivated influenza vaccine. Specimen: PBMCs from blood, collected 11 to 12 days after vaccination. The rearrangement links TRBV5-1 to TRBJ2-1; D not resolved. The CDR3 loop is CASSYLESSTYEQFF. For the CDR3, the DNA is TGCGCCAGCAGCTATTTAGAAAGCTCTACATATGAGCAGTTCTTC.